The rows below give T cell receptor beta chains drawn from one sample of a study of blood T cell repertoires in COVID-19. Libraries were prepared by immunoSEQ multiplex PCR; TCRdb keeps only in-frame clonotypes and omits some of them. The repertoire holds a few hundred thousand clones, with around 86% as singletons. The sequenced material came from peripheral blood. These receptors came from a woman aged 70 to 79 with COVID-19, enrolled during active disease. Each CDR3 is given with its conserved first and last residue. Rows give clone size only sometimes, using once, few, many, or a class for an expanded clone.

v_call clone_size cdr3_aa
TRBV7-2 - CASSLGGQGTEAFF
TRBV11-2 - CASSLGSGGYTF
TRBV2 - CASSESGALSGELFF
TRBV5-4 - CASSLANRLKNTEAFF
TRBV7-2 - CASSLVISGTSGNIQYF
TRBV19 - CASSPGVVGRNGYTF
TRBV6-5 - CASSSYGQGPNTEAFF
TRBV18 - CASSPPTGPQGTEAFF
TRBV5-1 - CASTSGSSYEQYF
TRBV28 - CASSFWGSTNTEAFF
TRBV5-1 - CASSLPSGQGKSPLHF
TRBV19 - CASSWQGADNSPLHF
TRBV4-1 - CASSQDGAGGGETQYF
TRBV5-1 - CASSLTGLENTEAFF
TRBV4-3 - CASSPTRSLSNEQFF
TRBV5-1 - CASSLNGYYEQYF
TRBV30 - CAWSLGEETQYF
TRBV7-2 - CASSLASGVEAFF
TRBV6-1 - CASSDAGYYGYTF
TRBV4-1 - CASSQDGQGGEKLFF
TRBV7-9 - CASSSEVTDYTF
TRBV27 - CASSPLGDRGRDQPQHF
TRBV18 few CASSSSRDSPYEQYF
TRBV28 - CASSQPGGGTATNEKLFF
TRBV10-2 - CASRLGTDSYEQYF
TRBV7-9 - CASSLLGVYGVETQYF
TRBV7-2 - CASSTTTHTDTQYF
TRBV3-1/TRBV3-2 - CASSRTGTSGDQYF
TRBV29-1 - CSVEYGNTIYF
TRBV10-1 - CASSTSGGTDTQYF
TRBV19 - CASTGQVSTGELFF
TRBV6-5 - CASTGGINYGYTF
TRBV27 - CASSLGRRGSGTGELFF
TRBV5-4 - CASSLAKSYNEQFF
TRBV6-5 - CASSYSREGVYEQYF
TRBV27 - CASSLSAYRATGGELFF
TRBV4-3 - CASSQEGAGWSEQYF
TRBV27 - CASSWGGTTYNEQFF
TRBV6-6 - CASSPGRANTGNTIYF
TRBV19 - CASRSGVGEQYF
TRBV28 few CATLETGYEQYF
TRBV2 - CASSDRSVYAGQPQHF
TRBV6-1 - CASSDSISSYNEQFF
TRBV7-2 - CASSLMRVGNEQFF
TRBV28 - CASSSTGGIGTEAFF
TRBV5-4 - CASSSAGGPSYNSPLHF
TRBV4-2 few CASSQDYQGTEAFF
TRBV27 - CASSLGTSGFNEQFF
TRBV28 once CASKAGTEFNYGYTF
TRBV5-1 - CASSRRTATNTEAFF
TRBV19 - CASRLSGNYGYTF
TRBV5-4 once CASSLEGTTNEKLFF
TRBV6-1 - CASSDLIQAQLAKNIQYF
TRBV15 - CAAHRGPDTEAFF
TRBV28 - CASSLMQAYLYGYTF
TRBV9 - CASSDRGLNSDTQYF